Listed below are T cell receptor beta chains from one sample, sequenced in a study of siplizumab effects on memory and regulatory T cells. Produced via immunoSEQ multiplex PCR; TCRdb's table is partial and in-frame only. The repertoire consists of 85,000 to 120,000 clones, with 92% occurring once and the leading ten covering approximately 1.2%. Sequencing used CD4+ T cells sorted from blood. The origin of the receptors is a human donor in good health. Both conserved end residues are part of each CDR3. The D gene is left open where the match is weak. Rows give clone size only sometimes, using once, few, many, or a class for an expanded clone.

DNA: TGTGCCAGCAGTTATCGGGAAATTAATGAGCAGTTCTTC
CDR3: CASSYREINEQFF
J: TRBJ2-1
V: TRBV27
D: -
size: -

DNA: TGTGCCAGTAGTTCCCGGACTAGGAGTATCGATGAGCAGTTCTTC
CDR3: CASSSRTRSIDEQFF
J: TRBJ2-1
V: TRBV19
D: TRBD2
size: -

DNA: TGCGCCACCAAGCGGTCTAGCACAGATACGCAGTATTTT
CDR3: CATKRSSTDTQYF
J: TRBJ2-3
V: TRBV5-1
D: -
size: -

DNA: TGTGCCAGTAGTATTAGGGCAGAAGTAAAGACGGAACTGTTTTTT
CDR3: CASSIRAEVKTELFF
J: TRBJ1-4
V: TRBV19
D: -
size: -

DNA: TGTGCCAGCAGTCGGGTTGTGAACACTGAAGCTTTCTTT
CDR3: CASSRVVNTEAFF
J: TRBJ1-1
V: TRBV13
D: -
size: -

DNA: TGTGCCAGCAGTCGCGACTTCTACTCCTACAATGAGCAGTTCTTC
CDR3: CASSRDFYSYNEQFF
J: TRBJ2-1
V: TRBV7-9
D: -
size: -

DNA: TGTGCCAGCAGTAAGGCAGGGGACAATCAGCCCCAGCATTTT
CDR3: CASSKAGDNQPQHF
J: TRBJ1-5
V: TRBV27
D: -
size: -

DNA: TGTGCCAGCAGCTTAGCGGGAGTAGCGGGAGGGCCCTCCAAAGGTACGGATACGCAGTATTTT
CDR3: CASSLAGVAGGPSKGTDTQYF
J: TRBJ2-3
V: TRBV13
D: TRBD2
size: -

DNA: TGTGCCACTAAAGGGGGGGGTGCCTACGAGCAGTACTTC
CDR3: CATKGGGAYEQYF
J: TRBJ2-7
V: TRBV27
D: -
size: -

DNA: TGTGCCAGCAGCTTAGAATGGGGCAAGGCCTACGAGCAGTACTTC
CDR3: CASSLEWGKAYEQYF
J: TRBJ2-7
V: TRBV7-2
D: -
size: -

DNA: TGTGCCAGCTGGCCTTCAGACAGGGACACGGGCTACACCTTC
CDR3: CASWPSDRDTGYTF
J: TRBJ1-2
V: TRBV6-5
D: TRBD1
size: -

DNA: TGTGCCACCAGCGAGCCCCGGACAGGGGTCCCTAGCAATCAGCCCCAGCATTTT
CDR3: CATSEPRTGVPSNQPQHF
J: TRBJ1-5
V: TRBV15
D: TRBD1
size: -

DNA: TGTGCCAGCAGCTTAGCCGGAACCGGGGAGCTGTTTTTT
CDR3: CASSLAGTGELFF
J: TRBJ2-2
V: TRBV11-3
D: -
size: -

DNA: TGTGCCTGGAGTGGTAGTTTGAATCAGCCCCAGCATTTT
CDR3: CAWSGSLNQPQHF
J: TRBJ1-5
V: TRBV30
D: -
size: -

DNA: TGCGCCAGCAGCTTGGAATGGAGTGGAGGGACCAATGAGCAGTTCTTC
CDR3: CASSLEWSGGTNEQFF
J: TRBJ2-1
V: TRBV5-1
D: -
size: -

DNA: TGTGCCAGCAGGCCCCATGGACAAGGCGAAAAACTGTTTTTT
CDR3: CASRPHGQGEKLFF
J: TRBJ1-4
V: TRBV7-8
D: -
size: -

DNA: TGTGCCAGCAGGCGGGGACCCGGACTATACGAGCAGTACTTC
CDR3: CASRRGPGLYEQYF
J: TRBJ2-7
V: TRBV7-6
D: -
size: -

DNA: TGCGCCAGCAACCCGACCTCACGCGTTTCCATGAACACTGAAGCTTTCTTT
CDR3: CASNPTSRVSMNTEAFF
J: TRBJ1-1
V: TRBV5-1
D: -
size: -

DNA: TGTGCCAGCTCACCTCCGGGGGAGCACGAGCAGTACTTC
CDR3: CASSPPGEHEQYF
J: TRBJ2-7
V: TRBV18
D: -
size: -

DNA: TGCGCCAGCAGCCTGGGACTAGCGGGAGAGACCCAGTACTTC
CDR3: CASSLGLAGETQYF
J: TRBJ2-5
V: TRBV5-1
D: TRBD2
size: -

DNA: TGTGCCAGCAGCCGACAGGGCGGGGTACAGTCCTACGAGCAGTACTTC
CDR3: CASSRQGGVQSYEQYF
J: TRBJ2-7
V: TRBV6-6
D: -
size: -

DNA: TGTGCCAGCAGTTTACCCGTGGGATACAACACCGGGGAGCTGTTTTTT
CDR3: CASSLPVGYNTGELFF
J: TRBJ2-2
V: TRBV27
D: -
size: -

DNA: TGTGCCAGCAGCCATACTTCCTCTGGAAACACCATATATTTT
CDR3: CASSHTSSGNTIYF
J: TRBJ1-3
V: TRBV7-9
D: -
size: -

DNA: TGTGCCAGTAGTAGAAAGAGGGTGGGTAATCAGCCCCAGCATTTT
CDR3: CASSRKRVGNQPQHF
J: TRBJ1-5
V: TRBV19
D: -
size: -

DNA: TGTGCCAGCAGTTACGGTATAGGCATGAACACTGAAGCTTTCTTT
CDR3: CASSYGIGMNTEAFF
J: TRBJ1-1
V: TRBV6-5
D: -
size: -

DNA: TGTGCCAGCAGTGAAGGGCGGCCATCGGCTTATGGCTACACCTTC
CDR3: CASSEGRPSAYGYTF
J: TRBJ1-2
V: TRBV6-1
D: -
size: -

DNA: TGCAGTGCCCCGGAAGGGCGCAGGGTCCGATTT
CDR3: CSAPEGRRVRF
J: TRBJ2-3
V: TRBV20-1
D: -
size: -

DNA: TGCAGCGTGGCTAAGTCTAGCGGATTATCAGATACGCAGTATTTT
CDR3: CSVAKSSGLSDTQYF
J: TRBJ2-3
V: TRBV29-1
D: TRBD2
size: -

DNA: TGTGCCAGCAGTAGGGCCGGATACAATGAGCAGTTCTTC
CDR3: CASSRAGYNEQFF
J: TRBJ2-1
V: TRBV6-6
D: -
size: -

DNA: TGTGCCTGGCGACAGGGGGCTGGAAACACCATATATTTT
CDR3: CAWRQGAGNTIYF
J: TRBJ1-3
V: TRBV30
D: TRBD1
size: -

DNA: TGTGCCAGCAGCCCCAGACAAACCCGATGGAGTGAGCAGTTCTTC
CDR3: CASSPRQTRWSEQFF
J: TRBJ2-1
V: TRBV5-4
D: -
size: -

DNA: TGTGCCAGCAGCTTAGGGGTTGGCCCTCATGGCTACACCTTC
CDR3: CASSLGVGPHGYTF
J: TRBJ1-2
V: TRBV11-1
D: -
size: -

DNA: TGTGCCAGCAGCTTTAATTCGGAAGGGATAGGGACCCAGTACTTC
CDR3: CASSFNSEGIGTQYF
J: TRBJ2-5
V: TRBV7-6
D: -
size: -

DNA: TGTGCGAGCTCGGGGCTCGGCAATCAGCCCCAGCATTTT
CDR3: CASSGLGNQPQHF
J: TRBJ1-5
V: TRBV7-9
D: -
size: -

DNA: TGTGCCAGCAGCTTATCCCCTTCAGATACGCAGTATTTT
CDR3: CASSLSPSDTQYF
J: TRBJ2-3
V: TRBV9
D: -
size: -

DNA: TGTGCCAGCGTAATGAGCTCGTTAGCTAACTATGGCTACACCTTC
CDR3: CASVMSSLANYGYTF
J: TRBJ1-2
V: TRBV6-1
D: -
size: -

DNA: TGTGCCAGCTTGGGACAGGGCCCTAGCACAGATACGCAGTATTTT
CDR3: CASLGQGPSTDTQYF
J: TRBJ2-3
V: TRBV18
D: TRBD1
size: -

DNA: TGTGCCTGGAGTAGGGATTTCTACTACGAGCAGTACTTC
CDR3: CAWSRDFYYEQYF
J: TRBJ2-7
V: TRBV30
D: -
size: -

DNA: TGTGCCAGCACGTGCCGCAAAGGGACAGGGGACACAGATACGCAGTATTTT
CDR3: CASTCRKGTGDTDTQYF
J: TRBJ2-3
V: TRBV21-1
D: -
size: once

DNA: TGTGCCAGCAGTTACGGGCAGGTTAATTCACCCCTCCACTTT
CDR3: CASSYGQVNSPLHF
J: TRBJ1-6
V: TRBV6-5
D: -
size: -

DNA: TGTGCCACCGGGGACCAGACCTACGAGCAGTACTTC
CDR3: CATGDQTYEQYF
J: TRBJ2-7
V: TRBV28
D: -
size: -

DNA: TGTGCCTGGAGTTTGCCAGAGAACACCATATATTTT
CDR3: CAWSLPENTIYF
J: TRBJ1-3
V: TRBV30
D: -
size: once

DNA: TGTGCCAGCAGCACCAGGGGAAACAATCAGCCCCAGCATTTT
CDR3: CASSTRGNNQPQHF
J: TRBJ1-5
V: TRBV6-5
D: -
size: -

DNA: TGCAGCGGCCGGGACCGCTACGAGCAGTACTTC
CDR3: CSGRDRYEQYF
J: TRBJ2-7
V: TRBV29-1
D: -
size: -

DNA: TGTGCCAGCAGACAAGGACGGTCTAATGAAAAACTGTTTTTT
CDR3: CASRQGRSNEKLFF
J: TRBJ1-4
V: TRBV6-1
D: -
size: -

DNA: TGTGCCAGCAGCCCGGCGGGAGGGGGGACCGGGGAGCTGTTTTTT
CDR3: CASSPAGGGTGELFF
J: TRBJ2-2
V: TRBV28
D: TRBD2
size: -